These T cell receptor beta chains were read from a single sample in a study of T cells after yellow fever vaccination. TCRdb fed the 5' RACE reads into MiXCR, producing one record per CDR3 protein. Among 100,000 to 150,000 distinct CDR3 sequences listed, roughly 15% were seen once. The sample was CD8+ T cells sorted from PBMCs, taken 5 days after the yellow fever booster vaccination. These receptors originate from a young man who received the YFV17D yellow fever vaccine. Each CDR3 is given with its conserved first and last residue. D genes are given only for firm matches. Expanded clones are given a class, and other clones once, few, many or no size at all.

size	V	J	D	DNA	CDR3
few	TRBV6-2/TRBV6-3	TRBJ1-5	.	TGTGCCAGCAGTCCCGGGACTGAAGATCAGCCCCAGCATTTT	CASSPGTEDQPQHF
many	TRBV4-1	TRBJ2-2	.	TGCGCCAGCAGCTATAGGAACACCGGGGAGCTGTTTTTT	CASSYRNTGELFF
.	TRBV12-3/TRBV12-4	TRBJ1-5	.	TGTGCCAGCAGTTTTTCGGCGGGAGATAGCAATCAGCCCCAGCATTTT	CASSFSAGDSNQPQHF
once	TRBV6-2/TRBV6-3	TRBJ1-1	.	TGTGCCAGCAGTTACCGGTGGCGGAACACTGAAGCTTTCTTT	CASSYRWRNTEAFF
many	TRBV5-1	TRBJ2-1	.	TGCGCCAGCCTCGGGGGTTACAATGAGCAGTTCTTC	CASLGGYNEQFF
few	TRBV7-9	TRBJ1-4	.	TGTGCCAGCAGTTCGACGTGGGGGCAGGGGCTTGAAAAACTGTTTTTT	CASSSTWGQGLEKLFF
.	TRBV4-3	TRBJ2-1	TRBD2	TGCGCCAGCAGCCAGGCCCCGGGGCGGGGGGGCCATGAGCAGTTCTTC	CASSQAPGRGGHEQFF
.	TRBV7-2	TRBJ2-7	.	TGTGCCAGCAGTTCCCCGGGCCCGAGCTCCTACGAGCAGTACTTC	CASSSPGPSSYEQYF
many	TRBV5-1	TRBJ1-1	.	TGCGCCAGCAGCTTGGGAAGTCCCACGGGAGCTTTCTTT	CASSLGSPTGAFF
once	TRBV7-7	TRBJ1-3	.	TGTGCTAGCAGCTTAGGATCGCCTGCCTCTGGAAACACCATATATTTT	CASSLGSPASGNTIYF
many	TRBV4-1	TRBJ2-5	TRBD2	TGCGCCAGCAGCCAAGTTATGGGGGGGAAGGAGACCCAGTACTTC	CASSQVMGGKETQYF
.	TRBV5-5	TRBJ2-7	TRBD1	TGTGCCAGCAGCTTGGGACAGGGCAACTACGAGCAGTACTTC	CASSLGQGNYEQYF
few	TRBV5-6	TRBJ1-2	.	TGTGCCAGCAGCTTGGTTTACACAAACTATGGCTACACCTTC	CASSLVYTNYGYTF
.	TRBV20-1	TRBJ1-1	.	TGCAGTGCTACACCCAGTAGTAGGGTTAAGAACACTGAAGCTTTCTTT	CSATPSSRVKNTEAFF
.	TRBV13	TRBJ1-2	.	TGTGCCAGCAGCCCCCGGGGAGTAATGCACTATGGCTACACCTTC	CASSPRGVMHYGYTF
many	TRBV4-3	TRBJ2-3	.	TGCGCCAGCAGCCTGGAGAGTGAGACAGATACGCAGTATTTT	CASSLESETDTQYF
.	TRBV4-2	TRBJ2-1	TRBD2	TGTGCCAGCAGCCAAGAAGATAGCGGGCTAGCGGGGGGGGACGAGCAGTTCTTC	CASSQEDSGLAGGDEQFF
.	TRBV6-5	TRBJ2-1	.	TGTGCCAGCAGTCCCCTTGGGAATGAGCAGTTCTTC	CASSPLGNEQFF
.	TRBV7-2	TRBJ1-6	TRBD1	TGTGCCAGCAGCCCCAGTCGACAGGGACTCGTTTATAATTCACCCCTCCACTTT	CASSPSRQGLVYNSPLHF
.	TRBV19	TRBJ2-7	TRBD2	TGTGCCAGTAGTATGGGACTAGCCTACGAGCAGTACTTC	CASSMGLAYEQYF
few	TRBV7-9	TRBJ2-7	.	TGTGCCAGCTCCCCGGTCAGCTCCTACGAGCAGTACTTC	CASSPVSSYEQYF
many	TRBV12-3/TRBV12-4	TRBJ1-2	.	TGTGCCAGCAGTCCAACAGGGACGTATGGCTACACCTTC	CASSPTGTYGYTF
.	TRBV21-1	TRBJ2-3	.	TGTGCCAGCAGCAACAGGGACTTCAACCAGAGCACAGATACGCAGTATTTT	CASSNRDFNQSTDTQYF
many	TRBV7-3	TRBJ2-1	.	TGTGCCAGCAGCATAGCGGAAAGCTCCTACAATGAGCAGTTCTTC	CASSIAESSYNEQFF
few	TRBV4-1	TRBJ1-1	.	TGCGCCAGCAGGGACGGGCAGGGAAGCACTGAAGCTTTCTTT	CASRDGQGSTEAFF
.	TRBV5-1	TRBJ2-7	.	TGCGCCAGCAGCGGAGGGACGGCACCCTACGAGCAGTACTTC	CASSGGTAPYEQYF
.	TRBV7-8	TRBJ2-7	TRBD1	TGTGCCAGCAGCTCAGACAGGGGGCCCAGCTCCTACGAGCAGTACTTC	CASSSDRGPSSYEQYF
few	TRBV27	TRBJ2-1	.	TGTGCCAGCAGTTTCCCAGGGAATGAGCAGTTCTTC	CASSFPGNEQFF
.	TRBV12-3/TRBV12-4	TRBJ2-7	.	TGTGCCAGCAGCCCCGCGGGCCCCAGCGAGCAGTACTTC	CASSPAGPSEQYF
few	TRBV6-5	TRBJ2-7	TRBD1	TGTGCCAGCAGTCGCACAGGGGGCAACGAGCAGTACTTC	CASSRTGGNEQYF
many	TRBV5-4	TRBJ2-2	TRBD1	TGTGCCAGCATAAAACAGGGGACCGGGGAGCTGTTTTTT	CASIKQGTGELFF
.	TRBV9	TRBJ2-6	TRBD1	TGTGCCAGCAGCGTAGATCAAGGGCGGCAGGGGGCGTTTGGGGCCAACGTCCTGACTTTC	CASSVDQGRQGAFGANVLTF
.	TRBV4-3	TRBJ2-5	.	TGCGCCAGCAGCCAAGAGTGGTTCGGGTACCAAGAGACCCAGTACTTC	CASSQEWFGYQETQYF
.	TRBV7-8	TRBJ2-1	TRBD2	TGTGCCAGCAGCCCCGTGGCTAGCGGAAACAATGAGCAGTTCTTC	CASSPVASGNNEQFF
few	TRBV14	TRBJ2-7	.	TGTGCCAGCAGCCAAGGGGGTCTGAAATCCTACGAGCAGTACTTC	CASSQGGLKSYEQYF
few	TRBV7-2	TRBJ2-3	TRBD2	TGTGCCAGCAGCTTAGCCAAGAGAGCGGGGGGGTTAGATACGCAGTATTTT	CASSLAKRAGGLDTQYF
.	TRBV20-1	TRBJ2-7	.	TGCAGTGCTAGGGAACGGAGTTACGAGCAGTACTTC	CSARERSYEQYF